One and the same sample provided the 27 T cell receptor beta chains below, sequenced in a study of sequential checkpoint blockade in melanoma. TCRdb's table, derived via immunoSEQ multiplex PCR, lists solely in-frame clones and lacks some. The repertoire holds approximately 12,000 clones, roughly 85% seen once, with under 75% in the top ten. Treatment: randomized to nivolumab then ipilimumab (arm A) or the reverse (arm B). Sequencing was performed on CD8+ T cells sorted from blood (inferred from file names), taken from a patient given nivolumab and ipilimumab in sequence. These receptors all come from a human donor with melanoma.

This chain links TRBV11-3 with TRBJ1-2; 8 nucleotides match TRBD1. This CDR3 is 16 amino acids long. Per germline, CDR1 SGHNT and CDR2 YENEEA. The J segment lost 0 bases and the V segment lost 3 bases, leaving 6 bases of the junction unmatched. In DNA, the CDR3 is TGTGCCAGCAGCTTGGCAGGGGGCTATCCTAACTATGGCTACACCTTC. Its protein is CASSLAGGYPNYGYTF.

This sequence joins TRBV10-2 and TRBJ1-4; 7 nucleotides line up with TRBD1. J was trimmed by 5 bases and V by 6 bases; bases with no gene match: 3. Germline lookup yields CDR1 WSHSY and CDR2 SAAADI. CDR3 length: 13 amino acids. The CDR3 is CASRTGTNEKLFF. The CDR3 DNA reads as TGCGCCAGCAGGACAGGGACGAATGAAAAACTGTTTTTT.

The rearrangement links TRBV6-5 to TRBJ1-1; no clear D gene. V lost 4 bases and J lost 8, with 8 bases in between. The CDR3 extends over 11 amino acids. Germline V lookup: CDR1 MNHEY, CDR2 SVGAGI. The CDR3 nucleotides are TGTGCCAGCAGTTCCGGGAGAGAAGCTTTCTTT. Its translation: CASSSGREAFF.

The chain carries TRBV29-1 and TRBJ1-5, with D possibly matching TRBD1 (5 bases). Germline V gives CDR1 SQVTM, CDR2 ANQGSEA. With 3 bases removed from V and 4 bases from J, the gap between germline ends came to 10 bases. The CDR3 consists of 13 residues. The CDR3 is CSVDFGGNQPQHF. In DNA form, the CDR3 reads TGCAGCGTTGATTTCGGGGGGAATCAGCCCCAGCATTTT.

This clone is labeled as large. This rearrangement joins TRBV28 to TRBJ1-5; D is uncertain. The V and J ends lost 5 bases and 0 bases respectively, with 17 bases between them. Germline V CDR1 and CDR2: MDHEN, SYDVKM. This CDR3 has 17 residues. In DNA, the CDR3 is TGTGCCAGCAGTCCCCTGACCGGGGTATATAGCAATCAGCCCCAGCATTTT. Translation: CASSPLTGVYSNQPQHF.

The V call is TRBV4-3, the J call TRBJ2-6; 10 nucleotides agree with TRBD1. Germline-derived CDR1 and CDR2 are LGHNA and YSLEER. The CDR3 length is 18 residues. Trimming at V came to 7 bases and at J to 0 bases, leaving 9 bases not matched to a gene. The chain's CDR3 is CASTQAGQGSSGANVLTF. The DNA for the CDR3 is TGCGCCAGCACTCAAGCGGGACAGGGGAGCTCTGGGGCCAACGTCCTGACTTTC.

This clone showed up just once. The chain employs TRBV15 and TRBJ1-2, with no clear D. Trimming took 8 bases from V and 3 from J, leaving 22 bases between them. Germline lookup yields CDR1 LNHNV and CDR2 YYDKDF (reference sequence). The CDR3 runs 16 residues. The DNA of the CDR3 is TGTGCCACCTCAACCGGGGTTACCGGCCCGTACTATGGCTACACCTTC. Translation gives CATSTGVTGPYYGYTF.

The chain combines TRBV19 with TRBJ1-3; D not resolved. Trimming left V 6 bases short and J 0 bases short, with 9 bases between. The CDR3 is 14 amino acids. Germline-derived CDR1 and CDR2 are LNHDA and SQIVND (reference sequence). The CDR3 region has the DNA TGTGCCAGTAGCATCGGGAGCTCTGGAAACACCATATATTTT. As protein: CASSIGSSGNTIYF.

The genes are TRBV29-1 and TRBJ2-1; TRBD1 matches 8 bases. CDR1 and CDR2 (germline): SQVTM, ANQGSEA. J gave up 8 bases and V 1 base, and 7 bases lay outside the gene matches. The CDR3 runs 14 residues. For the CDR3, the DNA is TGCAGCGTTGAAGGACAGGGGCGAATCGATGAGCAGTTCTTC. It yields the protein CSVEGQGRIDEQFF.

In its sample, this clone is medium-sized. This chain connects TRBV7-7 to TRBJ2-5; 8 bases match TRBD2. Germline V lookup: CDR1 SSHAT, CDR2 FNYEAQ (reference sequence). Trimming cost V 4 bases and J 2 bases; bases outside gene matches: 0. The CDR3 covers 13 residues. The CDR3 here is CASSSSGQETQYF. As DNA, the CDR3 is TGTGCCAGCAGCTCTAGCGGGCAAGAGACCCAGTACTTC.

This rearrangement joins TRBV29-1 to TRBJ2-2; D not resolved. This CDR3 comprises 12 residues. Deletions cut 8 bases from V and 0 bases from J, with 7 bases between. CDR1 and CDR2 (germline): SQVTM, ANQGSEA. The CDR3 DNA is TGCAGCCTCCGCGCGAACACCGGGGAGCTGTTTTTT. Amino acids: CSLRANTGELFF.

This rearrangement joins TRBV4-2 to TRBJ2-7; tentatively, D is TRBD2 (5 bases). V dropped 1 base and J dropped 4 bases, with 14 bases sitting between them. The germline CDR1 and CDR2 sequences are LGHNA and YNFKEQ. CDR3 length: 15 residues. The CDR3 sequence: CASSQALAVSYEQYF. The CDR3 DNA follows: TGTGCCAGCAGCCAAGCTCTAGCAGTTTCGTACGAGCAGTACTTC.

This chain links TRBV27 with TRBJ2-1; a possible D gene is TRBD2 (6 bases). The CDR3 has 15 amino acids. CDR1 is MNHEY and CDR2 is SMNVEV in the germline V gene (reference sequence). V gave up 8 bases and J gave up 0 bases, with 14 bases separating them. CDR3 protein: CASRDGLSSYNEQFF. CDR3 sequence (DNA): TGTGCCAGCCGAGACGGACTAAGCTCCTACAATGAGCAGTTCTTC.

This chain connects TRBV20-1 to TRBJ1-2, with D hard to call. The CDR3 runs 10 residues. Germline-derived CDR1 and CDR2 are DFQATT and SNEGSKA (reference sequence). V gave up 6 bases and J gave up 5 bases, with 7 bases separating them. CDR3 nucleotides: TGCAGTGCAACGACATATGGCTACACCTTC. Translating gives CSATTYGYTF.

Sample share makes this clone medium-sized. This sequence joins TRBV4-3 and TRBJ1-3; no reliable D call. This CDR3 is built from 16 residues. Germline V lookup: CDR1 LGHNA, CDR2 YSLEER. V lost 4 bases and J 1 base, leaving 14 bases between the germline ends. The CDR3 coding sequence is TGCGCCAGCAGCCTACGGATGGGAGTTTCTGGAAACACCATATATTTT. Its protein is CASSLRMGVSGNTIYF.

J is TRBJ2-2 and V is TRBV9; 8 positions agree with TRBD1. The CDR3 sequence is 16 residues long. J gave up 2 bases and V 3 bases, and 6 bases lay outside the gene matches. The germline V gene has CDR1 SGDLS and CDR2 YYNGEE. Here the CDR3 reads CASSGTGTGNTGELFF. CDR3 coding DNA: TGTGCCAGCAGCGGGACCGGGACAGGCAACACCGGGGAGCTGTTTTTT.

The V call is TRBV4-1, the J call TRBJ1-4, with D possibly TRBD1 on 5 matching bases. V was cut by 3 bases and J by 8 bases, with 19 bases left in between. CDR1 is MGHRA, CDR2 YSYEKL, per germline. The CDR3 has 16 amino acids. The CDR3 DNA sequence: TGCGCCAGCAGCCATAAATGGCGGGGCCTTGACGAAAAACTGTTTTTT. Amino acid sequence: CASSHKWRGLDEKLFF.

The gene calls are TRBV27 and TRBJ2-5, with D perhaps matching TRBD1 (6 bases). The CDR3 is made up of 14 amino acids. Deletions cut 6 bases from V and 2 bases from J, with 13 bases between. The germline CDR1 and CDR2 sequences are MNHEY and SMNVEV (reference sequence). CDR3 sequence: CASSYWGQQETQYF. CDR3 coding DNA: TGTGCCAGCAGCTACTGGGGACAACAAGAGACCCAGTACTTC.

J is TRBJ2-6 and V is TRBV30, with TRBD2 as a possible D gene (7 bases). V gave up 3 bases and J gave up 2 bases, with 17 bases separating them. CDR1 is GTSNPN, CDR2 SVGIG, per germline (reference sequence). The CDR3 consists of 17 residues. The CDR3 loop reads CAWRGWGGRAGANVLTF. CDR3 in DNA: TGTGCCTGGAGGGGTTGGGGGGGCAGGGCTGGGGCCAACGTCCTGACTTTC.

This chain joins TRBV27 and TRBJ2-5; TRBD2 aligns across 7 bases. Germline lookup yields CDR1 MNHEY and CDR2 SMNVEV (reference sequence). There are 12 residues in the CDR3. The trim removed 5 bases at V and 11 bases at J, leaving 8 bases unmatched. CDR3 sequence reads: CASSGGGGEQYF. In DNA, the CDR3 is TGTGCCAGCAGTGGCGGTGGGGGGGAGCAGTACTTC.

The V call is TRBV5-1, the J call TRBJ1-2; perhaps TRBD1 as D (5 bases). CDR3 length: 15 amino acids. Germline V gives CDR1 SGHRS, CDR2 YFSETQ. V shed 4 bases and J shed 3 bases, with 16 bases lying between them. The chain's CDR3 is CASSPYDGGYYGYTF. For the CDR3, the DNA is TGCGCCAGCAGCCCCTATGATGGGGGGTACTATGGCTACACCTTC.

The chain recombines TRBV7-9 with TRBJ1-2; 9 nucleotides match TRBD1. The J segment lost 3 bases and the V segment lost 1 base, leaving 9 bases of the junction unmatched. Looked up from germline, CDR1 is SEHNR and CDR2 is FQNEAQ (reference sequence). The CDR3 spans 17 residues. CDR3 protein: CASSLGGTGREDYGYTF. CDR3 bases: TGTGCCAGCAGCTTAGGGGGGACAGGGAGAGAAGACTATGGCTACACCTTC. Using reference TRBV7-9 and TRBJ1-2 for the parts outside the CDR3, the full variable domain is DTGVSQNPRHKITKRGQNVTFRCDPISEHNRLYWYRQTLGQGPEFLTYFQNEAQLEKSRLLSDRFSAERPKGSFSTLEIQRTEQGDSAMYLCASSLGGTGREDYGYTFGSGTRLTVV.

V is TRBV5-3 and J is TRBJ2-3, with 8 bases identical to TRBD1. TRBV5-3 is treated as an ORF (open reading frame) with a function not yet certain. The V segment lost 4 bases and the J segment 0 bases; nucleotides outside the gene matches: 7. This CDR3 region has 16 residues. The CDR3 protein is CARSNLTGDSTDTQYF. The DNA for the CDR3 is TGTGCCAGAAGCAACCTGACAGGGGATAGCACAGATACGCAGTATTTT.

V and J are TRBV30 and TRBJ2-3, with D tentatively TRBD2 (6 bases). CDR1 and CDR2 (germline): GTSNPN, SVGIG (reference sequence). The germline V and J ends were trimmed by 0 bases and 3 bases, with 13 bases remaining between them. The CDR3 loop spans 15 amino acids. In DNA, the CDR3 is TGTGCCTGGAGTGTACTGGGCGGGGATACAGATACGCAGTATTTT. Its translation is CAWSVLGGDTDTQYF.

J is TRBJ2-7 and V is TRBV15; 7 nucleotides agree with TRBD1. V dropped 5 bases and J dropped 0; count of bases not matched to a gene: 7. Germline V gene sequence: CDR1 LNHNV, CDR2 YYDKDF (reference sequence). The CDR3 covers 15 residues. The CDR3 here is CATSPQTGLSYEQYF. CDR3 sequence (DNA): TGTGCCACCAGCCCGCAGACAGGGCTCTCCTACGAGCAGTACTTC.

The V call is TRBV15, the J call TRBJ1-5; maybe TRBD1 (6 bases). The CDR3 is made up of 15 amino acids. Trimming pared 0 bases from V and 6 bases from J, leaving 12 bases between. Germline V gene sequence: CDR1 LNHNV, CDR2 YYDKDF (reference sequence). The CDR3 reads CATSRDRGRSQPQHF. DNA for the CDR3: TGTGCCACCAGCAGAGACAGGGGTCGAAGTCAGCCCCAGCATTTT.

The CDR3 coding sequence is TGTGCCAGCAGCGTCCGAGCTAGCGGGAGTTGGAATGAGCAGTTCTTC. It encodes CASSVRASGSWNEQFF. The chain combines TRBV14 with TRBJ2-1; 10 bases are a match to TRBD2. V trimming: 5 bases; J trimming: 7 bases; junction bases outside the gene matches: 11. This CDR3 has 16 amino acids. The germline CDR1 and CDR2 sequences are SGHDN and FVKESK.